This is a list of T cell receptor beta chains from one sample in a study of shared clonotypes between healthy human individuals. Produced via immunoSEQ multiplex PCR; TCRdb's table is partial and in-frame only. This table has 1.5 million to 1.9 million clones, 95% to 99% appearing once. The sequencing input was naive CD4+ T cells sorted from blood. These receptors all come from a man under 40 in good health. CDR3s include the opening cysteine and the closing phenylalanine or tryptophan. The order of the fields is clone size, V gene, J gene, D gene, CDR3 DNA, CDR3 protein. A D gene is named only where the DNA matches it firmly. Size values are once, few and many counts, or a class for expanded clones, and some rows have none.

NA	TRBV7-2	TRBJ2-7	NA	TGTGCCAGCAGTCAGGTAGCGGCAGGTTACGAGCAGTACTTC	CASSQVAAGYEQYF
NA	TRBV28	TRBJ2-3	TRBD1	TGTGCCAGCAGTACGATAGCATCGGGGACAGGAGGGCCCACAGATACGCAGTATTTT	CASSTIASGTGGPTDTQYF
NA	TRBV5-1	TRBJ2-5	NA	TGCGCCAGCAGCCCCCGGGGAGTTGAGACCCAGTACTTC	CASSPRGVETQYF
NA	TRBV7-6	TRBJ2-4	NA	TGTGCCAGCAGCGGGGGGGGCCTTCAACGAAACATTCAGTACTTC	CASSGGGLQRNIQYF
NA	TRBV25-1	TRBJ2-4	NA	TGTGCCAGCAGTGAATTGGGCGGTGGACTAGCCAAAAACATTCAGTACTTC	CASSELGGGLAKNIQYF
NA	TRBV18	TRBJ2-7	NA	TGTGCCAGCTCCGCCAAGGGGACCTACGAGCAGTACTTC	CASSAKGTYEQYF
once	TRBV2	TRBJ2-5	TRBD1	TGTGCCAGCAGTGGGGACAGAGGGGAGACCCAGTACTTC	CASSGDRGETQYF
once	TRBV7-9	TRBJ2-1	TRBD2	TGTGCCGGCACCGCGAGGCGGGAGGGTTTGGGGAATGAGCAGTTCTTC	CAGTARREGLGNEQFF
NA	TRBV29-1	TRBJ2-7	NA	TGCAGCGTTGGCAGAAGACAGGCCAGGGGCGAGCAGTACTTC	CSVGRRQARGEQYF
NA	TRBV7-9	TRBJ1-4	NA	TGTGCCAGCAGCTTCGGGTCTCATAATGAAAAACTGTTTTTT	CASSFGSHNEKLFF
NA	TRBV21-1	TRBJ2-5	NA	TGTGCCAGCAGCAAAGCAGGGACTAGGAGAGAGACCCAGTACTTC	CASSKAGTRRETQYF
NA	TRBV10-3	TRBJ2-7	TRBD2	TGTGCCATCAGTGAGTCGGCTAGCGGGAGGGGGCCATTC	CAISESASGRGPF
NA	TRBV29-1	TRBJ1-2	TRBD1	TGCAGCGTTGTAAGGGTACAGAGGGCGGGACAGGGGATGGCAGCCTTC	CSVVRVQRAGQGMAAF
NA	TRBV28	TRBJ1-2	NA	TGTGCCAGCAGTACCGGGGGAAAAGGCTACACCTTC	CASSTGGKGYTF
NA	TRBV5-4	TRBJ1-1	NA	TGTGCCAGCAGCCGACAGATCGGGGGTAACACTGAAGCTTTCTTT	CASSRQIGGNTEAFF
NA	TRBV18	TRBJ2-7	TRBD1	TGTGCCAGCTCACTAGGGGACAGGGTCTCCTACGAGCAGTACTTC	CASSLGDRVSYEQYF
NA	TRBV7-7	TRBJ2-5	NA	TGTGCCAGCAGCTTAGTTGGGACGGCTCAAGAGACCCAGTACTTC	CASSLVGTAQETQYF
NA	TRBV18	TRBJ2-2	NA	TGTGCCACAGCAGGACAGCAAGTAACCGGGGAGCTGTTTTTT	CATAGQQVTGELFF
NA	TRBV28	TRBJ2-7	TRBD2	TGTGCCAGCAGTTTATGGGGGACTAGCGGGAGGGCGGCCGAGCAGTACTTC	CASSLWGTSGRAAEQYF
NA	TRBV6-4	TRBJ2-7	NA	TGTGCCAGCACAACTTCCTCCAGCTCCTACGAGCAGTACTTC	CASTTSSSSYEQYF
NA	TRBV6-1	TRBJ2-7	NA	TGTGCCAGCAGCGCTGTTAGGCTCAGCTCCTACGAGCAGTACTTC	CASSAVRLSSYEQYF
NA	TRBV6-5	TRBJ1-1	NA	TGTGCCAGCAGTTACTCGGGGGGTGAAGCTTTCTTT	CASSYSGGEAFF
NA	TRBV4-2	TRBJ1-5	NA	TGTGCCAGCAGCCAAGAGGGGACAAATAATCAGCCCCAGCATTTT	CASSQEGTNNQPQHF
NA	TRBV27	TRBJ2-7	TRBD1	TGTGCCAGCAGTTTGCCGGGACAGGGGTATCACGAGCAGTACTTC	CASSLPGQGYHEQYF
NA	TRBV27	TRBJ1-2	NA	TGTGCCAGCAGTCTCATAAGTTCGGGGGGCTACACCTTC	CASSLISSGGYTF
NA	TRBV6-1	TRBJ2-5	NA	TGTGCCAGCAGTGAACGGGCGGAAGAGACCCAGTACTTC	CASSERAEETQYF
NA	TRBV7-2	TRBJ2-1	NA	TGTGCCAGCGCTACCCAGGAGGCCCTCTACAATGAGCAGTTCTTC	CASATQEALYNEQFF
NA	TRBV9	TRBJ2-7	NA	TGTGCCAGCAGCGTAGGATCAGCGGGCTCCTACGAGCAGTACTTC	CASSVGSAGSYEQYF
NA	TRBV27	TRBJ2-7	NA	TGTGCCAGCCGATCAACCCACTACGAGCAGTACTTC	CASRSTHYEQYF
NA	TRBV5-4	TRBJ2-5	NA	TGTGCCAGCAGCGGACGGGGGATGGAGACCCAGTACTTC	CASSGRGMETQYF
NA	TRBV5-8	TRBJ2-7	TRBD2	TGTGCCAGCAGCTGGGGACTAGCGGGAGAAATCAGCTTTTGGGAGCAGTACTTC	CASSWGLAGEISFWEQYF
NA	TRBV7-9	TRBJ2-7	NA	TGTGCCAGCAGACCCAGCTCCTCTAACTACGAGCAGTACTTC	CASRPSSSNYEQYF
NA	TRBV7-9	TRBJ2-2	NA	TGTGCCAGCAGCTCTCCTAAAGCCCTCCTCGACACCGGGGAGCTGTTTTTT	CASSSPKALLDTGELFF
NA	TRBV5-1	TRBJ2-7	NA	TGCGCCAGCAGCTTGGCCGGCAGGTTCTACGAGCAGTACTTC	CASSLAGRFYEQYF
NA	TRBV19	TRBJ1-5	NA	TGTGCCAGTAGTGGCAGGCTCCGTCAGCCCCAGCATTTT	CASSGRLRQPQHF
NA	TRBV7-9	TRBJ2-2	TRBD1	TGTGCCAGCAGCCCACGACAGGGGGACACCGGGGAGCTGTTTTTT	CASSPRQGDTGELFF
NA	TRBV7-8	TRBJ2-2	NA	TGTGCCAGCAGCTCATCCCCCACTTCCACCGGGGAGCTGTTTTTT	CASSSSPTSTGELFF
once	TRBV5-4	TRBJ2-5	TRBD1	TGTGCCAGCAGCTGGACAGGTTCGGCAGAGACCCAGTACTTC	CASSWTGSAETQYF
NA	TRBV14	TRBJ2-3	NA	TGTGCCAGCAGCCCAAGGCAGTCCACAGATACGCAGTATTTT	CASSPRQSTDTQYF
NA	TRBV7-9	TRBJ1-1	NA	TGTGCCAGCAGCGTAACGCCCTTCACATCGAGCACTGAAGCTTTCTTT	CASSVTPFTSSTEAFF
NA	TRBV29-1	TRBJ1-3	TRBD1	TGCAGCGTCACTCAGGGGGCTGGAAACACCATATATTTT	CSVTQGAGNTIYF
NA	TRBV5-4	TRBJ1-2	NA	TGTGCCAGCAGTTCCCGGGACGCGAAGGGTGTCACCTTC	CASSSRDAKGVTF
NA	TRBV5-1	TRBJ2-1	NA	TGCGCCAGCAGCTTCTTGGAGGGCTCCTACAATGAGCAGTTCTTC	CASSFLEGSYNEQFF
NA	TRBV2	TRBJ2-2	TRBD2	TGTGCCAGCAGGCGGGAGACGGCTCGGAGCACCGGGGAGCTGTTTTTT	CASRRETARSTGELFF
NA	TRBV10-3	TRBJ2-7	TRBD2	TGTGCCATCAGTGCGCTAGCGGGAGACTACGAGCAGTACTTC	CAISALAGDYEQYF